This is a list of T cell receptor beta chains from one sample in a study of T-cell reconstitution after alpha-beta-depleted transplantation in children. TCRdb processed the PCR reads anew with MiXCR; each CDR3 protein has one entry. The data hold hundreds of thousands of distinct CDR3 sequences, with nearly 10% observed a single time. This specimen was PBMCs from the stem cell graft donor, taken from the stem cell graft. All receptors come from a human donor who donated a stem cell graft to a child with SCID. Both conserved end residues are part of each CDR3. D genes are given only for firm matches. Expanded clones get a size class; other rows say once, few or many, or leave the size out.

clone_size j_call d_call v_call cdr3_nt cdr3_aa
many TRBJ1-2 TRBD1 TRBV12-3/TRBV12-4 TGTGCCAGCAGTTTAGAGGGACAGTTCTATGGCTACACCTTC CASSLEGQFYGYTF
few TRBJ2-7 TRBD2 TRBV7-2 TGTGCCAGCAGCTTAGAGCGGGGGTGGGAGCAGTACTTC CASSLERGWEQYF
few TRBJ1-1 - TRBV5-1 TGCGCCAGCAGCTTGTTTGGACCCCCATCGGCTGACGAAACTGAAGCTTTCTTT CASSLFGPPSADETEAFF
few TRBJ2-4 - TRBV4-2 TGTGCCAGCAGCCAAGATAAGGCTTCCTTCCCCATTCAGTACTTC CASSQDKASFPIQYF
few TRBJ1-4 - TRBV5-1 TGCGCCAGCAGCTTGGGGGCCTCCTCTGAAAAACTGTTTTTT CASSLGASSEKLFF
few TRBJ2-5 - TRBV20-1 TGCAGTGCTATTTTCGTTAAGGGGCGAGAGACCCAGTACTTC CSAIFVKGRETQYF
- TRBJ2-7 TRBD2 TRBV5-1 TGCGCCAGCAGACTAGCGGGGGGTTACGAGCAGTACTTC CASRLAGGYEQYF
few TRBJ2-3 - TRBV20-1 TGCAGTGCTAGAATCGGTGTGGATACGCAGTATTTT CSARIGVDTQYF
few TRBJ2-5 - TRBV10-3 TGTGCCATCAGTGGAACAGAAGAGACCCAGTACTTC CAISGTEETQYF
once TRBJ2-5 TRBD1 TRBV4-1 TGCGCCAGCAGCCAAGATCAAGGGGGCGGGGAGACCCAGTACTTC CASSQDQGGGETQYF
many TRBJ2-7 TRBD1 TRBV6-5 TGTGCCAGCAGTTTGACAGGGGACTACGAGCAGTACTTC CASSLTGDYEQYF
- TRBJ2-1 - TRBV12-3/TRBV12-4 TGTGCCAGCAGCCCCCCAGGTGCGCGATCGACGGCCTACAATGAGCAGTTCTTC CASSPPGARSTAYNEQFF
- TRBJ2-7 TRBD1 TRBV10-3 TGTGCCATCAGTGCCACAGGGGCAGGGAAGAACGAGCAGTACTTC CAISATGAGKNEQYF
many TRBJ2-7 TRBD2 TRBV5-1 TGCGCCAGCAGCGGGATAGCGGGGAGCTCCTACGAGCAGTACTTC CASSGIAGSSYEQYF
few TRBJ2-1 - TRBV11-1 TGTGCCAGCAGCTCCCTAGTTCTGGCGGAGAAAACCAATGAGCAGTTCTTC CASSSLVLAEKTNEQFF
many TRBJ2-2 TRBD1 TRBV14 TGTGCCAGCAGCCTTGCCGGGACAGAAACAATCGGGGAGCTGTTTTTT CASSLAGTETIGELFF
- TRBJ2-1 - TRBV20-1 TGCAGTGCTAGAGAGGGGCCTGACAATGAGCAGTTCTTC CSAREGPDNEQFF
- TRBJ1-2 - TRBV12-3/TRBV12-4 TGTGCCAGCAGCCCGGACCGCCGCTATGGCTACACCTTC CASSPDRRYGYTF
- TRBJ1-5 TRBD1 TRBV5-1 TGCGCCAGCAGCAGGGACAGTGATCAGCCCCAGCATTTT CASSRDSDQPQHF
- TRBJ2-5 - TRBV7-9 TGTGCCAGCAGGTCATGGGAACAAGAGACCCAGTACTTC CASRSWEQETQYF
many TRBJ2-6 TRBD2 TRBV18 TGTGCCAGCTCACCACTGGGGGGGTGGCACTCGGACTACTCTGGGGCCAACGTCCTGACTTTC CASSPLGGWHSDYSGANVLTF
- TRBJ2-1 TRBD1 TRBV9 TGTGCCAGCAGCCAAGTAGCAGGACAGGTTAACGATGAGCAGTTCTTC CASSQVAGQVNDEQFF
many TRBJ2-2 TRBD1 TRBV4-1 TGCGCCAGCAGCCGCGGGACAGGGGTCAACACCGGGGAGCTGTTTTTT CASSRGTGVNTGELFF
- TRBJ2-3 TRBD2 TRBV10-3 TGTGCCATCAGGGAACTAGCGGGGAATAGCACAGATACGCAGTATTTT CAIRELAGNSTDTQYF
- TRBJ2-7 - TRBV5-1 TGCGCCAGCAGCTTGGGCGCAGTCAACCTCTACGAGCAGTACTTC CASSLGAVNLYEQYF
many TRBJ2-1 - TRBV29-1 TGCAGCGTTGAGGGCCCGGGACATAGTTACAATGAGCAGTTCTTC CSVEGPGHSYNEQFF
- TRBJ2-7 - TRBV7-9 TGTGCCAGCAGCTCGGGAGTGGGACAGATCACCTACGAGCAGTACTTC CASSSGVGQITYEQYF
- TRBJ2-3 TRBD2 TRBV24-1 TGTGCCACGGGGACTAGCTTAACAGATACGCAGTATTTT CATGTSLTDTQYF
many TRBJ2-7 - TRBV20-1 TGCAGTGCTAGAGTTGCTATCCGAGATAGCTCCTACGAGCAGTACTTC CSARVAIRDSSYEQYF
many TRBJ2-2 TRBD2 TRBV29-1 TGCAGCGCGGGACTAGCGGCCACCGGGGAGCTGTTTTTT CSAGLAATGELFF
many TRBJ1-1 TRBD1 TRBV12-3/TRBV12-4 TGTGCCAGCAGCCCGAGACAGGGGGGCACTGAAGCTTTCTTT CASSPRQGGTEAFF
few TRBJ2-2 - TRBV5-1 TGCGCCAGCAGCTCCCTAGCCGGGGAGCTGTTTTTT CASSSLAGELFF
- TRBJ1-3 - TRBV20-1 TGCAGTGCATTTACAGGGCATACTGGAAACACCATATATTTT CSAFTGHTGNTIYF
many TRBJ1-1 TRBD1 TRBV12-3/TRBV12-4 TGTGCCAGCAGAAACCTTCCCGGGACAGCAAACACTGAAGCTTTCTTT CASRNLPGTANTEAFF
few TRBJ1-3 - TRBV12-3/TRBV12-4 TGTGCCAGCAGTTTTGCCAGGGCTGGAAACACCATATATTTT CASSFARAGNTIYF
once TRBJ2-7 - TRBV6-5 TGTGCCAGCAGTCTACTGGGGCGGGCCTACGAGCAGTACTTC CASSLLGRAYEQYF
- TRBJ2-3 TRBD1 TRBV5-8 TGTGCCAGCAGCTGGCGGTCTCCAGGGGGCTACGAAGATACGCAGTATTTT CASSWRSPGGYEDTQYF
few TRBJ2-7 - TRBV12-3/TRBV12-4 TGTGCCAGCAGTCGGGACCCCCAAAGCTCCTACGAGCAGTACTTC CASSRDPQSSYEQYF
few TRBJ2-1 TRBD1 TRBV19 TGTGCCAGTAGTACTACCGGGACAGGGGTCGGGAATGAGCAGTTCTTC CASSTTGTGVGNEQFF